The rows below give T cell receptor beta chains drawn from one sample of a study of blood T cell repertoires in COVID-19. The method was immunoSEQ multiplex PCR; TCRdb's version includes in-frame clones alone and lacks a portion of them. The table includes roughly 200,000 clones, roughly 86% detected once. Sequencing was carried out using peripheral blood. The receptors were sampled from a man between 60 and 75 years old with acute or convalescent COVID-19. Both conserved end residues are part of each CDR3. The order of the fields is D gene, clone size, V gene, J gene, CDR3 DNA, CDR3 protein. D genes are given only for firm matches. Size is omitted from some rows. Given values are once, few, many or a class for expanded clones.

>TRBD1|-|TRBV7-9|TRBJ1-1
TGTGCCAGCAGCTTAGCGACAGGGATGAACACTGAAGCTTTCTTT
CASSLATGMNTEAFF
>TRBD1|many|TRBV30|TRBJ2-7
TGTGCCTGGAGGGTCCGGGACAGGGAGGCGGGAGAGCAGTACTTC
CAWRVRDREAGEQYF
>-|-|TRBV6-5|TRBJ1-1
TGTGCCAGCAGTTACTCCCCGGGGGGTGGCACTGAAGCTTTCTTT
CASSYSPGGGTEAFF
>-|-|TRBV28|TRBJ1-3
TGTGCCAGCAGGCCCACGGGGGGTTTCCTCTCTGGAAACACCATATATTTT
CASRPTGGFLSGNTIYF
>-|-|TRBV5-1|TRBJ2-7
TGCGCCAGCAGGTTTTGGACAGCTACCTACGAGCAGTACTTC
CASRFWTATYEQYF
>-|-|TRBV29-1|TRBJ1-5
TGCAGCGTTGCCGGAGGAGGCAATCAGCCCCAGCATTTT
CSVAGGGNQPQHF
>-|once|TRBV7-9|TRBJ1-2
TGTGCCAGCAGCCTAGGGGAGTATTATGGCTACACCTTC
CASSLGEYYGYTF
>TRBD2|-|TRBV5-1|TRBJ2-7
TGCGCCAGCAGCTTGGTCGGGGGGATTACGGACGAGCAGTACTTC
CASSLVGGITDEQYF
>TRBD2|-|TRBV9|TRBJ2-7
TGTGCCAGCAGCCCCCACGCGGGGGTCCCCTACGAGCAGTACTTC
CASSPHAGVPYEQYF
>TRBD1|-|TRBV28|TRBJ1-5
TGTGCCAGCAGTGCACTCTCCAGGGGGCTCCAGCCCCAGCATTTT
CASSALSRGLQPQHF
>TRBD1|-|TRBV15|TRBJ2-1
TGTGCCACCAGCAGAGATCGGGGACAGGTGAACGAGCAGTTCTTC
CATSRDRGQVNEQFF
>-|-|TRBV5-4|TRBJ2-7
TGTGCCAGCAGTTATACGGGGGGCCTCTACGAGCAGTACTTC
CASSYTGGLYEQYF
>TRBD2|-|TRBV4-3|TRBJ2-4
TGCGCCAGCAGCCAAGATAACGGATACAGCGGGGGGTCTCTAGCCAAAAACATTCAGTACTTC
CASSQDNGYSGGSLAKNIQYF
>TRBD1|few|TRBV7-7|TRBJ1-6
TGTGCCAGCAGCTTAGGGGACAGGGGATCACCCCTCCACTTT
CASSLGDRGSPLHF
>TRBD1|few|TRBV7-2|TRBJ2-7
TGTGCCAGCGGGACAGGCTTGTACGAGCAGTACTTC
CASGTGLYEQYF
>TRBD2|-|TRBV2|TRBJ2-7
TGTGCCAGCAGTGAGGGACTACGAGGGAGCGAGCAGTACTTC
CASSEGLRGSEQYF
>-|-|TRBV2|TRBJ1-6
TGTGCCAGCAGTGAAGCGCTGGGGCAGCATAATTCACCCCTCCACTTT
CASSEALGQHNSPLHF
>-|-|TRBV27|TRBJ2-7
TGTGCCAGCAGTCCCGTTCGGCCCAGGGGTTACGAGCAGTACTTC
CASSPVRPRGYEQYF
>-|-|TRBV5-6|TRBJ2-2
TGTGCCAGCAGCTTGGGTCTCCTCCCCGGGGAGCTGTTTTTT
CASSLGLLPGELFF
>TRBD1|-|TRBV10-2|TRBJ1-2
TGCGCCAGCAGCCCAGGGACAGACAGGAATGGCTACACCTTC
CASSPGTDRNGYTF
>-|-|TRBV13|TRBJ2-1
TGTGCCAGCAGCTTAGGGGGAAGGGGTGAGCAGTTCTTC
CASSLGGRGEQFF
>-|once|TRBV5-1|TRBJ2-2
TGCGCCAGCAGTTGGGACTTGAATACCGGGGAGCTGTTTTTT
CASSWDLNTGELFF
>-|-|TRBV5-8|TRBJ2-7
TGTGCCAGCAGCCATACCAGACAGACCTACGAGCAGTACTTC
CASSHTRQTYEQYF
>-|-|TRBV7-6|TRBJ1-1
TGTGCCAGCAGCTCCCCGACAATTATGAACACTGAAGCTTTCTTT
CASSSPTIMNTEAFF
>-|-|TRBV10-3|TRBJ1-5
TGTGCCATCAGTGAGGCAGGGGTGATCAATCAGCCCCAGCATTTT
CAISEAGVINQPQHF
>-|-|TRBV3-1/TRBV3-2|TRBJ1-5
TGTGCCAGCAGCCAAGATCTTACTAGGAATCAGCCCCAGCATTTT
CASSQDLTRNQPQHF
>-|-|TRBV15|TRBJ1-1
TGTGCCACCAGCAGAGCCGACTTTCCGAACACTGAAGCTTTCTTT
CATSRADFPNTEAFF
>TRBD1|-|TRBV30|TRBJ1-1
TGTGCCTGCGCGGGACAGGGGGCAGGATGGACTGAAGCTTTCTTT
CACAGQGAGWTEAFF
>TRBD1|-|TRBV2|TRBJ1-6
TGTGCCAGCAAGGGGGGACAGGGGGCTAACTTGGGTAATTCACCCCTCCACTTT
CASKGGQGANLGNSPLHF
>TRBD1|-|TRBV5-1|TRBJ1-5
TGCGCCAGCAGCTTATCGGGACAGGGCTCTCAGCCCCAGCATTTT
CASSLSGQGSQPQHF
>TRBD1|-|TRBV27|TRBJ2-7
TGTGCCAGCAGTTTATCCCACCCGGGACAGGGGTTCGAGCAGTACTTC
CASSLSHPGQGFEQYF
>TRBD1|-|TRBV6-5|TRBJ2-5
TGTGCCAGCAGATCGCGAGAGGGGGCCGGGGAGACCCAGTACTTC
CASRSREGAGETQYF
>TRBD1|-|TRBV3-1/TRBV3-2|TRBJ2-3
TGTGCCAGCAGTCCCTTTGCAGGGGGAGGCACAGATACGCAGTATTTT
CASSPFAGGGTDTQYF
>TRBD1|-|TRBV19|TRBJ2-1
TGTGCCAGTAGTCCCCGAACAGGACAGGAACCTTACAATGAGCAGTTCTTC
CASSPRTGQEPYNEQFF
>TRBD2|-|TRBV6-1|TRBJ2-1
TGTGCCAGCAGTGAAGCGATCCCTCTAGGACTAGCGGGGGGGATAAATGAGCAGTTCTTC
CASSEAIPLGLAGGINEQFF
>TRBD1|-|TRBV5-8|TRBJ2-6
TGTGCCAGCAGCCTGACAGGGGCCGGGGCCAACGTCCTGACTTTC
CASSLTGAGANVLTF
>-|-|TRBV5-1|TRBJ2-1
TGCGCCAGCAGCTCGCCTACGACTAGTAACAATGAGCAGTTCTTC
CASSSPTTSNNEQFF
>TRBD2|-|TRBV7-3|TRBJ2-1
TGTGCCAGCAGCTCCCAGCCCGCTAGCGGGGGGGGGAATGAGCAGTTCTTC
CASSSQPASGGGNEQFF
>-|-|TRBV5-1|TRBJ2-7
TGCGCCAGCAGCTTGGTGACGTCTACCGGGTCCGAGCAGTACTTC
CASSLVTSTGSEQYF
>TRBD1|once|TRBV5-1|TRBJ2-5
TGCGCCAGCAGCTCCAGACAGGGTAGGGAGGAGACCCAGTACTTC
CASSSRQGREETQYF
>TRBD1|-|TRBV5-1|TRBJ1-2
TGCGCCAGCAGCTTGGGGGCTTCGACAGGGAGCCAAAACTATGGCTACACCTTC
CASSLGASTGSQNYGYTF
>TRBD2|-|TRBV5-1|TRBJ2-1
TGCGCCAGCAGCTTGGGTGGGACTAGCGCCCTTGAGCAGTTCTTC
CASSLGGTSALEQFF
>TRBD2|-|TRBV5-4|TRBJ2-5
TGTGCCAGCAGCCGTGGTACCCAGCGGGGGGTCCAAGAGACCCAGTACTTC
CASSRGTQRGVQETQYF
>-|-|TRBV9|TRBJ1-2
TGTGCCAGCAGTACAGGGTCCGACTATGGCTACACCTTC
CASSTGSDYGYTF
>TRBD2|-|TRBV7-9|TRBJ2-7
TGTGCCAGCAGCCACCCGGGACTAAGAACCTACGAGCAGTACTTC
CASSHPGLRTYEQYF
>-|-|TRBV12-3/TRBV12-4|TRBJ1-2
TGTGCCAGCACTCTTACTAACTATGGCTACACCTTC
CASTLTNYGYTF
>-|-|TRBV7-2|TRBJ1-1
TGTGCCAGCAGCTCCCGAAGAAGGAGGAACACTGAAGCTTTCTTT
CASSSRRRRNTEAFF
>-|-|TRBV2|TRBJ2-7
TGTGCCAGCAGGGACCTCCTCAGCGGGGGGACAGGCCACGAGCAGTACTTC
CASRDLLSGGTGHEQYF
>TRBD1|-|TRBV30|TRBJ1-2
TGTGCCTGGAGTGCGTGGCCAGGGGGTAACTATGGCTACACCTTC
CAWSAWPGGNYGYTF
>-|-|TRBV12-3/TRBV12-4|TRBJ1-5
TGTGCCAGCAGCCTTAGTGGTGATCAGCCCCAGCATTTT
CASSLSGDQPQHF
>-|-|TRBV6-5|TRBJ2-3
TGTGCCAGCAGTCTAATTCCTGGTACGCAGTATTTT
CASSLIPGTQYF
>TRBD2|-|TRBV19|TRBJ2-3
TGTGCCAGTAGTGCCCTTACACCCTCTAGCGGCCTCACAGATACGCAGTATTTT
CASSALTPSSGLTDTQYF